This T cell receptor (beta chain) was identified in a study of STAT5B mutations in CD4+ large granular lymphocyte leukemia (dated by TCRdb to about 2022). Notes on the research overall: Among healthy controls, the CDR3 'QG' motif was associated with a particular HLA allele. Flow cytometry on FACSCanto II or FACSVerse confirmed that purified fractions exceeded 95% purity among lymphocytes. The study compared the TCRbeta repertoires of patients with CD4+ T-cell large granular lymphocyte leukemia against those of healthy blood donors. Results and caveats for the whole study, not just this receptor: TRBV06-family usage was enriched among the top patient clones (8/27) compared with healthy controls (2/35). Greater clonality appeared to be present in CD4-sorted patient repertoires than in healthy CD4+ repertoires, and the difference was retained after the putative leukemic clones were removed. The data were not HLA-matched, and the relatively small sample size could explain the higher clonality seen in CD4+ compared with CD8+ T-LGLL. Main leukemic clonotypes were private to each patient, although around 24% of the main leukemic clonotypes were found at low frequency in the non-leukemic repertoires of other patients.

The CDR3 holds 15 amino acids from the cysteine to the phenylalanine. The only DNA kept is the CDR3, 45 bases in frame from the first base. V and J are trimmed by 3 bases and 8 bases, and the gene matches miss 8 bases of the junction. Via the germline V gene (reference sequence), CDR1 is MNHNY and CDR2 SVGAGI. Buffy coats from 37 blood donors, supplied by the Finnish Red Cross blood service, were used as healthy controls. All TCR-sequenced material derived from peripheral blood: patient blood samples and healthy donor buffy coats. Ficoll-Hypaque gradient centrifugation was used to isolate peripheral blood mononuclear cells. CD4+ cells were magnetically purified from the buffy coats of healthy controls. The Gentra Puregene Cell and Tissue kit was used to extract genomic DNA, and a Qubit 2.0 fluorometer was used to measure the amount of genomic DNA. The immunoSEQ assay at survey resolution was used to sequence TCRbeta rearrangements from genomic DNA. The original methods were these. In the TCR sequencing data, the smallest productive clonotype frequency that could be detected was 2.59 x 10-5. Only productive TCRbeta rearrangements, meaning sequences that were complete and in-frame, were kept for the analyses. Sample clonality was computed as Simpson clonality in the immunoSEQ Analyzer version 3.0. Clones were grouped by frequency into very rare, small, medium, large (1-20%) or hyperexpanded (>20%) categories. Generation probabilities were estimated with OLGA 1.2.3, V-gene circos plots were made with VDJtools, specificities were looked up in VDJdb, and CDR3 motifs were identified with GLIPH. TCRdb stores this immuneACCESS table with in-frame sequences only. Part of the clones is absent; in the studies checked, under half of the shortfall reflects unresolved V genes, and no reason is known for the rest. The DNA gave D and trimming, while V, J and clone size come from that table. In all, the sample holds around 50,000 clones, and around 81% of those were seen once. The ten largest clonotypes hold more than 0.3% of the sample.

Turning to this clone: Its antigen remains unidentified. Per-base quality was not reported, and no clone a single base away is much larger than it.

This clonotype originated in a human donor in good health. Input material: CD4+ T cells from blood buffy coats. This sequence uses TRBV6-6 and TRBJ1-4, with 8 middle bases fitting TRBD1. The DNA is as follows: TGTGCCAGCAGTTATCGACAGGGGAGAGGGGAAAAACTGTTTTTT. Its translation is CASSYRQGRGEKLFF.